What follows are 12 T cell receptor beta chains derived from one specimen sequenced in a study of identical twins. A single record per CDR3 protein comes from TCRdb applying MiXCR to the 5' RACE reads. The sample lists under 900,000 distinct CDR3 sequences, approximately 18% occurring once. These same records also appear under a second study, on T cells expressing NK-cell markers.

The sequencing sample was made of PBMCs. The receptors were gathered from a woman in her late teens or twenties in good health.

The chain has TRBV4-3 and TRBJ2-5; possibly TRBD2 for D (6 bases). The CDR3 loop spans 15 amino acids. The germline V and J ends were trimmed by 4 bases and 5 bases, with 17 bases remaining between them. CDR1 is LGHNA, CDR2 YSLEER, per germline. The CDR3 DNA is TGCGCCAGCAGCCCGCGACCGGCTAGCGAGGAGACCCAGTACTTC. This encodes CASSPRPASEETQYF.

The CDR3 DNA is TGTGCCATCAGCCGAGGGACACTAGGTACTGAAAAACTGTTTTTT. Its translation: CAISRGTLGTEKLFF. This chain uses TRBV10-3 with TRBJ1-4; D is perhaps TRBD1 (6 bases). With 6 bases removed from V and 7 bases from J, the gap between germline ends came to 18 bases. The CDR3 spans 15 residues. Germline values: CDR1 ENHRY, CDR2 SYGVKD.

This chain uses TRBV20-1 with TRBJ2-5, with 14 bases fitting TRBD2. The length of the CDR3 is 14 residues. With 6 bases clipped from V and 7 bases from J, the junction kept 7 bases outside the gene matches. Germline CDR1 is DFQATT and CDR2 is SNEGSKA (reference sequence). This chain's CDR3 is CSAVGTSGRGTQYF. The CDR3 region has the DNA TGCAGTGCCGTGGGGACTAGCGGGAGAGGGACCCAGTACTTC.

There are many counts of this clonotype. J is TRBJ2-7 and V is TRBV27, with 7 nucleotides matching TRBD1. The CDR3 covers 13 residues. Germline loops: CDR1 MNHEY, CDR2 SMNVEV (reference sequence). The junction had 3 bases not matched to a gene; V was cut back by 3 bases and J by 4 bases. The CDR3 DNA reads as TGTGCCAGCAGTTTCGGGACAGCGTACGAGCAGTACTTC. Its protein product is CASSFGTAYEQYF.

There are a few counts of this clonotype. The chain uses TRBV12-3 or TRBV12-4 and TRBJ2-1, with unresolved D. The CDR3 length is 12 residues. V was shortened by 5 bases and J by 12 bases, with 14 bases between the two germline ends. The CDR3 DNA follows: TGTGCCAGCAGTGAAGCTCGAGGTGCGCAGTTCTTC. This sequence encodes CASSEARGAQFF.

There are a few counts of this clonotype. V is TRBV20-1 and J is TRBJ2-1; 12 nucleotides line up with TRBD2. Losses at the gene ends were 4 bases for V and 12 bases for J; bases not matched to a gene: 10. The CDR3 consists of 14 residues. In germline, CDR1 is DFQATT, CDR2 SNEGSKA (reference sequence). The CDR3 reads CSATTASGRAMQFF. The CDR3 nucleotides are TGCAGTGCTACCACGGCTAGCGGGAGGGCCATGCAGTTCTTC.

This clonotype was counted many times. The CDR3 coding sequence is TGTGCCAGCAGCCAAGCCGGCGGGGGTGCCGAGCAGTACTTC. Translating gives CASSQAGGGAEQYF. V gene TRBV3-1 combines with J gene TRBJ2-7, with 7 bases matching TRBD2. The CDR3 spans 14 residues. Per the germline V gene, CDR1 is LGHDT and CDR2 is YNNKEL (reference sequence). V gave up 1 base and J gave up 6 bases; unmatched junction bases: 6.

This chain links TRBV5-5 with TRBJ2-1, with 7 bases fitting TRBD1. Germline values: CDR1 SGHKS, CDR2 YYEKEE (reference sequence). The trim removed 0 bases at V and 6 bases at J, leaving 9 bases unmatched. The CDR3 is 16 amino acids. The CDR3 loop is CASSLAVSRQGNEQFF. The CDR3 DNA is TGTGCCAGCAGCTTGGCTGTTAGTCGACAGGGCAATGAGCAGTTCTTC.

This chain links TRBV29-1 with TRBJ1-1; perhaps TRBD1 as D (5 bases). The CDR3 length is 14 residues. Trimming stripped 0 bases from V and 4 bases from J, with 12 bases between. Per germline, CDR1 SQVTM and CDR2 ANQGSEA. The CDR3 nucleotides are TGCAGCGTTGAAGATCGGACAATAAGCACTGAAGCTTTCTTT. Its protein is CSVEDRTISTEAFF.

This clonotype appeared a few times. J is TRBJ2-7 and V is TRBV12-3 or TRBV12-4; no reliable D call. CDR3 length: 16 amino acids. The V and J ends lost 7 bases and 0 bases respectively, with 19 bases between them. For the CDR3, the DNA is TGTGCCAGCATGCACCGGCGAGGACGCCTCTCCTACGAGCAGTACTTC. As protein: CASMHRRGRLSYEQYF.

The sample holds a few counts of this clonotype. The CDR3 DNA follows: TGTGCCAGCAGCTTACGGGGGCCCCTTCATCCCGGGGGGTCTTACAATGAGCAGTTCTTC. Protein product: CASSLRGPLHPGGSYNEQFF. The rearrangement joins TRBV11-1 to TRBJ2-1, with D perhaps matching TRBD2 (7 bases). Per the germline V gene, CDR1 is SGHAT and CDR2 is FQDESV (reference sequence). Deletions cut 2 bases from V and 4 bases from J, with 27 bases between. CDR3 length: 20 amino acids.

This clonotype came up a few times. V usage is TRBV20-1 and J usage is TRBJ2-2, with TRBD2 identical over 10 bases. This CDR3 has 17 residues. V gave up 3 bases and J gave up 6 bases; unmatched junction bases: 13. From germline, CDR1 is DFQATT and CDR2 SNEGSKA (reference sequence). CDR3: CSASSGLAGVWSGELFF. In DNA form, the CDR3 reads TGCAGTGCTAGCTCCGGTCTAGCGGGAGTGTGGTCCGGGGAGCTGTTTTTT.